These 22 T cell receptor beta chains were sequenced from one sample in a study of human T cells and chemical hapten exposure listed by TCRdb under 2021. The library was made by RACE. Sequencing was performed on a NextSeq 500. TCRdb handled the public reads itself, with Q25 trimming in fastp and clone calling in MiXCR, and kept productive beta chains. Merged by CDR3 protein, the rows form single entries marked with the most common genes and DNA. Present in this sample are under 200,000 distinct CDR3 sequences, about 14% of which were seen just once. The ten largest make up about 1.7% of the sample. The time point label corresponds to: patch test 1, 2 weeks after DPC sensitization. Interpreted using the paper, the treatment or condition label stands for: therapeutic diphenylcyclopropenone sensitization with weekly scalp DPC. Material: whole blood, obtained in connection with sensitization to the hapten diphenylcyclopropenone (DPC). The receptors derive from a woman in her 30s with alopecia areata. Some clones in this sample may be carry-over from other donors' samples.

There are many counts of this clonotype. The V gene is TRBV7-9, the J gene TRBJ1-5, with D uncertain. This CDR3 spans 13 amino acids. V lost 3 bases, J lost 6 bases, and 9 bases lay in between. The V gene's germline CDR1 is SEHNR and CDR2 FQNEAQ (reference sequence). The DNA of the CDR3 is TGTGCCAGCAGCTTGGCCGAAGGTCAGCCCCAGCATTTT. This translates into CASSLAEGQPQHF.

This clonotype was seen only a few times. The rearrangement links TRBV5-8 to TRBJ1-2, with D possibly TRBD1 on 6 matching bases. The germline V and J ends were trimmed by 3 bases and 8 bases, with 23 bases remaining between them. Germline CDR1 is SGHTS and CDR2 is YDEGEE. This CDR3 has 16 residues. DNA for the CDR3: TGTGCCAGCAGCTCCAAACCTACGACAGGCCTGGGAGGCTACACCTTC. Amino acids: CASSSKPTTGLGGYTF.

This clonotype has more than one count but fewer than ten. This sequence joins TRBV20-1 and TRBJ2-5; 9 nucleotides match TRBD2. V shed 6 bases and J 1 base; nucleotides not matched to a gene: 12. This CDR3 is 16 amino acids long. CDR1 and CDR2 from the germline V gene are DFQATT and SNEGSKA (reference sequence). The CDR3 DNA reads as TGCAGTGCGTCCGCGGCGATAGCGGGGGCCCAAGAGACCCAGTACTTC. Translation: CSASAAIAGAQETQYF.

This chain links TRBV2 with TRBJ2-1, with a tentative D call TRBD2 (5 bases). This CDR3 has 15 amino acids. Germline V gene lookup returns CDR1 SNHLY and CDR2 FYNNEI. The V end lost 1 base, the J end lost 4 bases, and 11 bases lay between the germline ends. CDR3 protein: CASSEGGPLYNEQFF. CDR3 coding DNA: TGTGCCAGCAGTGAAGGCGGGCCCCTGTACAATGAGCAGTTCTTC. Based on the CDR3 plus reference TRBV2 and TRBJ2-1, the full variable domain is EPEVTQTPSHQVTQMGQEVILRCVPISNHLYFYWYRQILGQKVEFLVSFYNNEISEKSEIFDDQFSVERPDGSNFTLKIRSTKLEDSAMYFCASSEGGPLYNEQFFGPGTRLTVL.

The chain carries TRBV7-8 and TRBJ2-5; possibly TRBD1 for D (5 bases). This CDR3 is built from 16 residues. V shed 0 bases and J shed 2 bases, with 13 bases lying between them. Germline loops: CDR1 SGHVS, CDR2 FQNEAQ. This CDR3 is CASSLAAGRAQETQYF. The CDR3 nucleotides are TGTGCCAGCAGCTTAGCAGCAGGCAGGGCACAAGAGACCCAGTACTTC.

This clonotype was seen at least ten times. The gene calls are TRBV28 and TRBJ1-1, with D perhaps matching TRBD1 (5 bases). CDR3 length: 14 amino acids. V lost 6 bases and J 0 bases, leaving 11 bases between the germline ends. The V gene's germline CDR1 is MDHEN and CDR2 SYDVKM. The CDR3 nucleotides read TGTGCCAGCAGGCAGGGTCTCATGAACACTGAAGCTTTCTTT. Its protein product is CASRQGLMNTEAFF. The whole variable domain, remainder taken from reference TRBV28 and TRBJ1-1, is DVKVTQSSRYLVKRTGEKVFLECVQDMDHENMFWYRQDPGLGLRLIYFSYDVKMKEKGDIPEGYSVSREKKERFSLILESASTNQTSMYLCASRQGLMNTEAFFGQGTRLTVV.

The chain combines TRBV18 with TRBJ1-1; TRBD1 might be the D (6 bases). V was clipped by 3 bases and J by 5 bases, with 19 bases between them. This CDR3 spans 16 amino acids. Germline V gene sequence: CDR1 KGHSH, CDR2 LQKENI. The CDR3 region has the DNA TGTGCCAGCTCACCTCCTTCGGGGGGCCCGAGAACTGAAGCTTTCTTT. It encodes CASSPPSGGPRTEAFF.

In its sample, this clonotype was seen a few times. This rearrangement joins TRBV5-1 to TRBJ1-6, with 10 bases that match TRBD1. The germline V gene has CDR1 SGHRS and CDR2 YFSETQ. This CDR3 is 15 amino acids long. V was clipped by 6 bases and J by 9 bases; unmatched bases: 9. The CDR3 sequence: CASKVSGQGSSPLHF. The CDR3, as DNA: TGCGCCAGCAAGGTTTCGGGACAGGGGTCTTCACCCCTCCACTTT.

This clonotype was seen only a few times. This rearrangement joins TRBV7-8 to TRBJ1-5, with TRBD1 as a possible D gene (5 bases). V lost 5 bases and J 3 bases, leaving 14 bases between the germline ends. This CDR3 has 15 amino acids. Germline V gene data show CDR1 as SGHVS and CDR2 as FQNEAQ. This CDR3 is CASSARQNANQPQHF. In DNA, the CDR3 is TGTGCCAGCAGCGCCAGACAGAATGCCAATCAGCCCCAGCATTTT.

V and J are TRBV14 and TRBJ2-7; D perhaps matches TRBD2 (7 bases). The V end lost 4 bases, the J end lost 6 bases, and 16 bases lay between the germline ends. The germline gives CDR1 SGHDN, CDR2 FVKESK. This CDR3 spans 14 amino acids. The CDR3 here is CASSRRTRGSEQYF. The CDR3 DNA reads TGTGCCAGCAGCCGTCGGACTAGGGGGTCCGAGCAGTACTTC.

This clonotype appeared a few times. The chain couples TRBV4-2 to TRBJ2-5, with 11 bases lining up with TRBD2. The germline V gene encodes CDR1 LGHNA and CDR2 YNFKEQ. Losses at the gene ends were 5 bases for V and 5 bases for J; bases not matched to a gene: 4. The CDR3 totals 14 residues. Written as DNA, the CDR3 is TGTGCCAGCAGCAAAGGACTAGCGGGTGAGACCCAGTACTTC. Its translation: CASSKGLAGETQYF.

V is TRBV4-2 and J is TRBJ2-1, with 7 positions matching TRBD2. This CDR3 has 16 residues. Per germline, CDR1 LGHNA and CDR2 YNFKEQ. V gave up 1 base and J gave up 4 bases; unmatched junction bases: 7. The CDR3 region has the DNA TGTGCCAGCAGCCAAGGGGCTAGCGGACCGTACAATGAGCAGTTCTTC. Translated, it gives CASSQGASGPYNEQFF.

This clonotype was recorded a few times. This sequence joins TRBV2 and TRBJ2-1; 7 nucleotides line up with TRBD1. Per the germline V gene, CDR1 is SNHLY and CDR2 is FYNNEI. This CDR3 comprises 13 residues. V dropped 2 bases and J dropped 5; count of bases not matched to a gene: 0. The CDR3 DNA sequence: TGTGCCAGCAGTGAACAGGGGGACAATGAGCAGTTCTTC. This codes for CASSEQGDNEQFF.

This chain joins TRBV12-3 or TRBV12-4 and TRBJ2-5, with 8 bases matching TRBD2. The CDR3 runs 16 residues. J lost 6 bases, V lost 6 bases, and 15 bases had no gene match. CDR3 sequence reads: CASSPGVAGWVKTQYF. Written as DNA, the CDR3 is TGTGCCAGCAGCCCCGGGGTAGCGGGATGGGTGAAGACCCAGTACTTC.

V is TRBV6-2 or TRBV6-3 and J is TRBJ2-2, with 7 bases matching TRBD1. The junction had 3 bases not matched to a gene; V was cut back by 7 bases and J by 4 bases. Germline loops: CDR1 MNHEY, CDR2 SVGEGT. This CDR3 has 13 amino acids. The CDR3 is CASIRQGTGELFF. In DNA form, the CDR3 reads TGTGCCAGCATAAGACAGGGCACCGGGGAGCTGTTTTTT.

The table lists this clonotype with a few counts. V and J are TRBV6-5 and TRBJ2-3, with a possible D match to TRBD2 (6 bases). This CDR3 spans 15 amino acids. Trimming shortened V by 4 bases and J by 0 bases, and 11 bases separated the two germline ends. CDR1 is MNHEY, CDR2 SVGAGI, per germline. The CDR3 nucleotides read TGTGCCAGCAGTTTGAGCGGGTCTAGCACAGATACGCAGTATTTT. It yields the protein CASSLSGSSTDTQYF.

The table lists this clonotype with a few counts. The genes are TRBV28 and TRBJ1-2, with TRBD1 as a possible D gene (5 bases). V was trimmed by 6 bases and J by 2 bases, leaving 13 bases between them. Germline V gene lookup returns CDR1 MDHEN and CDR2 SYDVKM. The CDR3 runs 14 residues. The CDR3 loop reads CASRIQDRNYGYTF. As DNA, the CDR3 is TGTGCCAGCAGGATACAGGACCGGAACTATGGCTACACCTTC.

The genes are TRBV9 and TRBJ1-2; no firm D call. The CDR3 has 13 amino acids. Germline CDR1 and CDR2: SGDLS and YYNGEE. Trimming shortened V by 2 bases and J by 1 base, and 6 bases separated the two germline ends. CDR3 DNA sequence: TGTGCCAGCAGCGTGGCATATAACTATGGCTACACCTTC. It translates to CASSVAYNYGYTF.

This chain uses TRBV28 with TRBJ1-6; no clear D gene. There are 18 residues in the CDR3. Trimming pared 2 bases from V and 0 bases from J, leaving 14 bases between. Germline V CDR1 and CDR2: MDHEN, SYDVKM. The CDR3 sequence: CASSLSSRLSSYNSPLHF. CDR3 DNA sequence: TGTGCCAGCAGTTTAAGCAGCCGATTGAGCTCCTATAATTCACCCCTCCACTTT.

This clonotype occurred a few times. V usage is TRBV7-2 and J usage is TRBJ2-2, with 7 nucleotides matching TRBD2. The CDR3 has 15 amino acids. Germline loops: CDR1 SGHTA, CDR2 FQGNSA. Unmatched junction bases numbered 11, after V lost 5 bases and J lost 8 bases. CDR3 in amino acids: CASSLSGTPLGELFF. CDR3 sequence (DNA): TGTGCCAGCAGCCTCAGCGGGACTCCCTTAGGGGAGCTGTTTTTT.

The sample holds a few counts of this clonotype. The chain joins TRBV9 to TRBJ2-3, with D possibly matching TRBD2 (6 bases). Germline CDR1 reads SGDLS; CDR2 reads YYNGEE. Trimming pared 0 bases from V and 8 bases from J, leaving 10 bases between. This CDR3 has 13 residues. CDR3 sequence reads: CASSVVGGGTQYF. In DNA, the CDR3 is TGTGCCAGCAGCGTAGTGGGGGGTGGTACGCAGTATTTT.

This clonotype was seen a handful of times. The chain recombines TRBV6-2 or TRBV6-3 with TRBJ2-3; D possibly corresponds to TRBD2 (6 bases). Germline CDR1 MNHEY, CDR2 SVGEGT. The CDR3 loop spans 16 amino acids. Deletions cut 8 bases from V and 9 bases from J, with 27 bases between. Here the CDR3 DNA reads TGTGCCAGCGTGGTCTGGAGGGGTAACAACCAGAGGACGCAGTATTTT. It specifies CASVVWRGNNQRTQYF.